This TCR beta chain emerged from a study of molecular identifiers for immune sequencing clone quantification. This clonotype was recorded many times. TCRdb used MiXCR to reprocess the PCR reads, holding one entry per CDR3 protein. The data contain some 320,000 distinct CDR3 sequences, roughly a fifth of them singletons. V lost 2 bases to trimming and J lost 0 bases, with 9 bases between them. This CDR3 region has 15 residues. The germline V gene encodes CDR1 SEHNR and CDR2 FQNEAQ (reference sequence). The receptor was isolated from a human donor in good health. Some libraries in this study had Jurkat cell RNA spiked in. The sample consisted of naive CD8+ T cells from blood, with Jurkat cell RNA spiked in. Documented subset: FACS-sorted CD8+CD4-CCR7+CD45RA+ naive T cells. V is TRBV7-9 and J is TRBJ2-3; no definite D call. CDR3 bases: TGTGCCAGCAGCTTAATTGCGGATAGCACAGATACGCAGTATTTT. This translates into CASSLIADSTDTQYF.